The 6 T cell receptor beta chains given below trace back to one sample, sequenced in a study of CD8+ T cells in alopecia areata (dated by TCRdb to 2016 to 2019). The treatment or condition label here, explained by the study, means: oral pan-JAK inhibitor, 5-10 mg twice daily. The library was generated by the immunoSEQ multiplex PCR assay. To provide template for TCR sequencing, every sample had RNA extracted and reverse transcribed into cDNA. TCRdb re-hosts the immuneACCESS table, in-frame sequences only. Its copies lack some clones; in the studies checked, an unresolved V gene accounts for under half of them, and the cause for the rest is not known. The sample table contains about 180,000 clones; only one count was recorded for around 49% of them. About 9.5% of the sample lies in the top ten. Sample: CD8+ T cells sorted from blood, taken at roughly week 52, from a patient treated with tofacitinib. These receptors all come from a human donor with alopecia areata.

The CDR3 loop reads CASSPRQWNQPQHF. CDR3 nucleotides: TGTGCCAGCAGTCCTCGACAGTGGAATCAGCCCCAGCATTTT. The J gene is TRBJ1-5, the V gene TRBV6-5; D is possibly TRBD1 (5 bases). V was trimmed by 5 bases and J by 4 bases, leaving 12 bases between them. The V gene's germline CDR1 is MNHEY and CDR2 SVGAGI. The CDR3 is 14 residues long.

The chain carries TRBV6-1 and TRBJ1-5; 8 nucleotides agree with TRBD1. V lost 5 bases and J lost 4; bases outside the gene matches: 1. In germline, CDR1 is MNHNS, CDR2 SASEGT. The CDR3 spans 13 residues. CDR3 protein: CASSRQGNQPQHF. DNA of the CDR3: TGTGCCAGCAGTCGACAGGGGAATCAGCCCCAGCATTTT.

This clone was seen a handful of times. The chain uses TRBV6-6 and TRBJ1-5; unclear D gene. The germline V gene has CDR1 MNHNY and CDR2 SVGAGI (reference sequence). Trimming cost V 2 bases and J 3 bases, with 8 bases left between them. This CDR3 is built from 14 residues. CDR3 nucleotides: TGTGCCAGCAGTTACGCACAGTACAATCAGCCCCAGCATTTT. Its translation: CASSYAQYNQPQHF.

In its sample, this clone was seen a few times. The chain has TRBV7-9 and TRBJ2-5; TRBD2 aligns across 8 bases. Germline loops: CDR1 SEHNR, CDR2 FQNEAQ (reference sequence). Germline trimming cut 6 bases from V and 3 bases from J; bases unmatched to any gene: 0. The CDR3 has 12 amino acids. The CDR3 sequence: CASRAGEETQYF. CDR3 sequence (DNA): TGTGCCAGCAGAGCGGGAGAAGAGACCCAGTACTTC.

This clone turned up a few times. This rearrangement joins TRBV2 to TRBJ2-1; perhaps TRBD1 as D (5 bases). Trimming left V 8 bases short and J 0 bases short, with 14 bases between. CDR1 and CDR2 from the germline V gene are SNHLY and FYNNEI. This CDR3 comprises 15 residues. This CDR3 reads CASPQAPSSYNEQFF. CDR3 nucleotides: TGTGCCAGCCCACAGGCCCCTAGCTCCTACAATGAGCAGTTCTTC.

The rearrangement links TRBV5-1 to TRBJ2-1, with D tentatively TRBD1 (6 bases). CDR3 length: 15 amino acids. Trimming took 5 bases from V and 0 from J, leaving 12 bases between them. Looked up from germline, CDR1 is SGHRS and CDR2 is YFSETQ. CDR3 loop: CASRRTESSYNEQFF. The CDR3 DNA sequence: TGCGCCAGCAGGAGGACAGAAAGCTCCTACAATGAGCAGTTCTTC.